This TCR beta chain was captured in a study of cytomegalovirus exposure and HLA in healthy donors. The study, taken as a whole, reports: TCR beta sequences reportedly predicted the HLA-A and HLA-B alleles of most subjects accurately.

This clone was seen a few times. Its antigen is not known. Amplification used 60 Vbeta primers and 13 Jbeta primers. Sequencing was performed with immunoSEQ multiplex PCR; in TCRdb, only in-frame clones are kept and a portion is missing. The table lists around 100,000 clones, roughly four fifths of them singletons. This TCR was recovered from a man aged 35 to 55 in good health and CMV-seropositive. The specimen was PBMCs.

CDR3 loop: CASSQSGTVLNTEAFF. The CDR3 DNA follows: TGTGCCAGCAGTCAATCCGGGACAGTTCTGAACACTGAAGCTTTCTTT. The chain is built from TRBV25-1 and TRBJ1-1, with 7 bases identical to TRBD1. V gave up 5 bases and J gave up 0 bases; unmatched junction bases: 9. Germline values: CDR1 MGHDK, CDR2 SYGVNS. The CDR3 length is 16 residues.